These 5 T cell receptor beta chains were all obtained from the same sample, sequenced in a study of post-analysis software for immune sequencing data. Findings and limits, study-wide: Patients carried roughly 5 TRBV segments more frequently than controls did, and TRBV5-6, TRBV5-1 and TRBV20-1 were among them.

Their cognate antigens are unknown. TCR beta cDNA libraries included unique molecular identifiers. TCRdb redid the calling of the PCR reads with MiXCR, one entry per CDR3 protein. The table shows around 200,000 distinct CDR3 sequences, with around 29% occurring only once. The sequenced sample was blood. These receptors were taken from a girl between 2 and 17 years old with multiple sclerosis.

CDR3 sequence (DNA): TGTGCCAGCAGCTTACGAGGGGGGGAAGGCAATGAGCAGTTCTTC. This gives the protein CASSLRGGEGNEQFF. The chain links TRBV7-3 to TRBJ2-1, with TRBD2 as a possible D gene (7 bases). The CDR3 runs 15 residues. Germline assignment: CDR1 SGHTA and CDR2 FQGTGA. Trimming pared 2 bases from V and 6 bases from J, leaving 14 bases between.

A remark on this clonotype: Just one base apart from a much larger clone, this may be a read error. CDR3 DNA: TGTGCCAGCGCATCTGGACGGGTGAAAGCCAAAAACATTCAGTACTTC. Translation gives CASASGRVKAKNIQYF. The chain has TRBV7-2 and TRBJ2-4; D call uncertain. Trimming removed 8 bases from V and 0 bases from J, with 17 bases in between. This CDR3 spans 16 amino acids. The germline V gene has CDR1 SGHTA and CDR2 FQGNSA. The full variable domain, in which reference TRBV7-2 and TRBJ2-4 provide the parts outside the CDR3, is GAGVSQSPSNKVTEKGKDVELRCDPISGHTALYWYRQSLGQGLEFLIYFQGNSAPDKSGLPSDRFSAERTGGSVSTLTIQRTQQEDSAVYLCASASGRVKAKNIQYFGAGTRLSVL.

The table lists this clonotype with many counts. This chain connects TRBV15 to TRBJ2-1; D call uncertain. Per germline, CDR1 LNHNV and CDR2 YYDKDF (reference sequence). V shed 5 bases and J shed 7 bases, with 12 bases lying between them. The CDR3 has 13 amino acids. The CDR3 DNA follows: TGTGCCACCAGCCTCCCCCACTGGAATGAGCAGTTCTTC. Translated: CATSLPHWNEQFF.

The table lists this clonotype with many counts. The V gene is TRBV4-1, the J gene TRBJ1-2; 7 nucleotides align to TRBD1. With V trimmed by 2 bases and J by 4 bases, 10 bases remained unmatched. The CDR3 runs 16 residues. Germline V gives CDR1 MGHRA, CDR2 YSYEKL. CDR3 sequence reads: CASSQPTRGRGYGYTF. CDR3 DNA sequence: TGCGCCAGCAGCCAACCAACCAGGGGGAGAGGCTATGGCTACACCTTC.

This clonotype was picked up a small number of times. The genes are TRBV7-9 and TRBJ2-1; 7 positions agree with TRBD2. The CDR3 consists of 18 residues. Germline V gene data show CDR1 as SEHNR and CDR2 as FQNEAQ (reference sequence). Trimming removed 2 bases from V and 4 bases from J; junction bases left unmatched: 14. The CDR3 here is CASSLFISGLAAYNEQFF. The CDR3 DNA is TGTGCCAGCAGCTTATTTATCAGCGGGCTAGCGGCATACAATGAGCAGTTCTTC.